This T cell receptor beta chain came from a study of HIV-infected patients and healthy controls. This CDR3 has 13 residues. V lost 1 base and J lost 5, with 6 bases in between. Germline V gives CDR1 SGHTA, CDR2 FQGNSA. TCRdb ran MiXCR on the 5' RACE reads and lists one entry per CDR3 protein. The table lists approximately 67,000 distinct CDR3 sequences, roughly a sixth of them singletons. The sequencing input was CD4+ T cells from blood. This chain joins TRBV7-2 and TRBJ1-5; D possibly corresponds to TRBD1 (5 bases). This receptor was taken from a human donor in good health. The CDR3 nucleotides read TGTGCCAGCAGCTTAGAGGGGCATCAGCCCCAGCATTTT. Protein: CASSLEGHQPQHF.